One and the same sample provided the 18 T cell receptor beta chains below, sequenced in a study of human T cells and chemical hapten exposure. From the RACE reads, TCRdb called clonotypes with MiXCR, one entry per CDR3 protein. The sample records some 50,000 distinct CDR3 sequences, 9.3% being singletons. Time point of the sample: patch test 1, 2 weeks after DPC sensitization. As to treatment: therapeutic diphenylcyclopropenone sensitization with weekly scalp DPC. This specimen consisted of whole blood, obtained in connection with sensitization to the hapten diphenylcyclopropenone (DPC). These receptors came from a woman aged 40 to 49 with alopecia areata. Some clones in this sample may be carry-over from other donors' samples.

V usage is TRBV29-1 and J usage is TRBJ2-3, with 9 bases aligning to TRBD2. Germline values: CDR1 SQVTM, CDR2 ANQGSEA. The CDR3 runs to 14 residues. V lost 3 bases and J lost 3; bases outside the gene matches: 4. The CDR3 loop reads CSVDQAGGTDTQYF. The CDR3 bases are TGCAGCGTTGACCAAGCGGGGGGAACAGATACGCAGTATTTT.

This clonotype was detected only a few times. This chain uses TRBV5-1 with TRBJ2-3; unclear D gene. The CDR3 loop spans 13 amino acids. Trimming removed 4 bases at V and 5 bases at J, with 11 bases between. CDR1 is SGHRS, CDR2 YFSETQ, per germline. CDR3 amino acids: CASSPRTGDTQYF. CDR3 bases: TGCGCCAGCAGCCCCCGGACGGGAGATACGCAGTATTTT.

This rearrangement joins TRBV27 to TRBJ2-7; D perhaps matches TRBD1 (6 bases). V was shortened by 0 bases and J by 6 bases, with 12 bases between the two germline ends. Germline loops: CDR1 MNHEY, CDR2 SMNVEV (reference sequence). The CDR3 spans 14 residues. CDR3 sequence: CASSLSPVGAEQYF. DNA for the CDR3: TGTGCCAGCAGTTTATCCCCGGTGGGGGCCGAGCAGTACTTC.

The J gene is TRBJ2-7, the V gene TRBV4-1, with 8 bases fitting TRBD2. V lost 2 bases and J lost 4; bases outside the gene matches: 4. CDR3 length: 14 amino acids. Germline V gene sequence: CDR1 MGHRA, CDR2 YSYEKL. CDR3 sequence: CASSQIAGPYEQYF. Here the CDR3 DNA reads TGCGCCAGCAGCCAAATAGCGGGGCCATACGAGCAGTACTTC.

The chain links TRBV11-2 to TRBJ2-2, with D tentatively TRBD1 or TRBD2 (5 bases each). The CDR3 is 16 residues long. V lost 5 bases and J 1 base, leaving 14 bases between the germline ends. CDR1 is SGHAT, CDR2 FQNNGV, per germline. CDR3 sequence (DNA): TGTGCCAGCAGCCCTTGGGGACCCCAGAACACCGGGGAGCTGTTTTTT. Translation: CASSPWGPQNTGELFF.

Notes on this clonotype: A junction end diverges from the germline sequence, so it may reflect a read error. The chain uses TRBV7-9 and TRBJ1-4, with D unresolved. This CDR3 is 15 amino acids long. CDR1 is SEHNR, CDR2 FQNEAQ, per germline (reference sequence). The CDR3 sequence: CACSAPLATNEKLFF. CDR3 DNA sequence: TGTGCCTGCAGCGCACCACTTGCAACTAATGAAAAACTGTTTTTT.

Ten or more counts support this clonotype. This chain links TRBV5-1 with TRBJ1-6, with 7 bases matching TRBD1. The ends lost 0 bases at V and 3 bases at J; junction bases unmatched: 3. CDR3 length: 16 amino acids. CDR1 and CDR2 from the germline V gene are SGHRS and YFSETQ. The CDR3 DNA is TGCGCCAGCAGCTTGGAGGGACAGAACTATAATTCACCCCTCCACTTT. Its protein is CASSLEGQNYNSPLHF.

In its sample, this clonotype was seen many times. V usage is TRBV30 and J usage is TRBJ2-5, with D hard to call. Trimming stripped 0 bases from V and 2 bases from J, with 16 bases between. The CDR3 contains 16 residues. CDR1 GTSNPN and CDR2 SVGIG come from the germline V gene (reference sequence). CDR3 DNA sequence: TGTGCCTGGAGTGTATCCCTTATTCCGCGGCAAGAGACCCAGTACTTC. Residues: CAWSVSLIPRQETQYF. The full variable domain, its missing parts supplied by reference TRBV30 and TRBJ2-5, is SQTIHQWPATLVQPVGSPLSLECTVEGTSNPNLYWYRQAAGRGLQLLFYSVGIGQISSEVPQNLSASRPQDRQFILSSKKLLLSDSGFYLCAWSVSLIPRQETQYFGPGTRLLVL.

For this clonotype: A much larger clone sits a single nucleotide away, making a read error possible. This sequence joins TRBV7-2 and TRBJ2-5; no reliable D call. The CDR3 extends over 13 amino acids. Germline CDR1 SGHTA, CDR2 FQGNSA. With 1 base removed from V and 4 bases from J, the gap between germline ends came to 7 bases. The CDR3 loop is CASSLDLGETQYF. CDR3 bases: TGTGCCAGCAGCTTAGATTTGGGAGAGACCCAGTACTTC.

This chain connects TRBV15 to TRBJ2-1; possible D gene TRBD2, 5 bases. Per germline, CDR1 LNHNV and CDR2 YYDKDF (reference sequence). The CDR3 is made up of 14 amino acids. Trimming took 1 base from V and 6 from J, leaving 10 bases between them. This CDR3 is CATSRVVGSNEQFF. CDR3 sequence (DNA): TGTGCCACCAGCAGAGTCGTAGGGAGCAATGAGCAGTTCTTC.

In its sample, this clonotype was seen many times. The V and J genes are TRBV20-1 and TRBJ2-3, with unresolved D. CDR1 is DFQATT and CDR2 is SNEGSKA in the germline V gene (reference sequence). Trimming stripped 4 bases from V and 2 bases from J, with 7 bases between. The CDR3 is 12 amino acids. CDR3 bases: TGCAGTGCTAACCAACTCACAGATACGCAGTATTTT. Protein product: CSANQLTDTQYF.

This clonotype was detected ten times or more. This chain joins TRBV15 and TRBJ2-1; 8 positions match TRBD1. Unmatched junction bases numbered 14, after V lost 1 base and J lost 9 bases. Germline V gene lookup returns CDR1 LNHNV and CDR2 YYDKDF (reference sequence). The CDR3 contains 17 residues. The DNA of the CDR3 is TGTGCCACCAGCAGAGGAGGATTTGGACAGGGTAAAACTGAGCAGTTCTTC. Translation: CATSRGGFGQGKTEQFF.

With regard to this clonotype: A junction boundary mismatches the germline segment, possibly from a read error. The chain combines TRBV7-9 with TRBJ2-7; D gene uncertain. Germline CDR1 reads SEHNR; CDR2 reads FQNEAQ (reference sequence). The CDR3 extends over 11 amino acids. The CDR3 is CVSTLGTEQYF. The CDR3 nucleotides read TGTGTCAGCACCTTAGGTACCGAGCAGTACTTC.

V usage is TRBV7-8 and J usage is TRBJ1-6; the D is unclear. Germline CDR1 SGHVS, CDR2 FQNEAQ. There are 13 residues in the CDR3. Trimming cost V 1 base and J 7 bases, with 5 bases left between them. The CDR3 sequence is CASSLDANSPLHF. The CDR3 DNA follows: TGTGCCAGCAGCTTAGATGCAAATTCACCCCTCCACTTT.

This clonotype has a count of ten or more. This chain links TRBV2 with TRBJ1-6, with D unclear. The CDR3 length is 12 residues. The germline CDR1 and CDR2 sequences are SNHLY and FYNNEI. Trimming shortened V by 6 bases and J by 9 bases, and 9 bases separated the two germline ends. The DNA for the CDR3 is TGTGCCAGCAGGGGTTTTAGTTCACCCCTCCACTTT. The encoded protein is CASRGFSSPLHF.

In its sample, this clonotype was seen many times. The rearrangement links TRBV12-3 or TRBV12-4 to TRBJ2-1; D may be TRBD1 or TRBD2 (5 bases each). CDR3 length equals 13 residues. Trimming removed 6 bases at V and 7 bases at J, with 13 bases between. The CDR3, as DNA: TGTGCCAGCAGAAGGGACCGCGGAAATGAGCAGTTCTTC. Protein: CASRRDRGNEQFF.

In this sample, this clonotype turned up many times. This sequence joins TRBV27 and TRBJ2-1; no clear D gene. The V and J ends lost 3 bases and 7 bases respectively, with 7 bases between them. This CDR3 is built from 12 residues. Looked up from germline, CDR1 is MNHEY and CDR2 is SMNVEV (reference sequence). The CDR3: CASSFYQNEQFF. Written as DNA, the CDR3 is TGTGCCAGCAGTTTCTACCAGAATGAGCAGTTCTTC.

This clonotype was found many times. The chain employs TRBV12-5 and TRBJ2-1, with 15 bases aligning to TRBD2. The germline CDR1 and CDR2 sequences are LGHNT and FRNRAP. The CDR3 runs 20 residues. The V segment lost 8 bases and the J segment 0 bases; nucleotides outside the gene matches: 14. The CDR3 here is CASTIHRGLAGGLSYNEQFF. DNA for the CDR3: TGTGCTAGTACCATCCACCGAGGACTAGCGGGGGGGCTCTCCTACAATGAGCAGTTCTTC.